Presented here are 23 T cell receptor beta chains from one specimen sequenced in a study of cytomegalovirus exposure and HLA in healthy donors. Amplification used 60 Vbeta primers and 13 Jbeta primers. Libraries were prepared by immunoSEQ multiplex PCR; TCRdb keeps only in-frame clonotypes and omits some of them. The table lists more than 90,000 clones, around 78% of them singletons. The sequenced sample was PBMCs. These receptors all stem from a man aged 25-45 years in good health and CMV-seronegative.

The chain couples TRBV5-8 to TRBJ2-3; 11 nucleotides agree with TRBD2. The V gene's germline CDR1 is SGHTS and CDR2 YDEGEE. The CDR3 covers 15 residues. After removal of 5 bases from V and 4 bases from J, the junction contained 6 bases not matched to a gene. CDR3 coding DNA: TGTGCCAGCAGGTTAGCGGGAGGGTTTCCAGATACGCAGTATTTT. Protein product: CASRLAGGFPDTQYF.

In its sample, this clone was seen once. V usage is TRBV7-2 and J usage is TRBJ2-1; 9 nucleotides agree with TRBD2. Per germline, CDR1 SGHTA and CDR2 FQGNSA. CDR3 length equals 15 residues. V dropped 4 bases and J dropped 10; count of bases not matched to a gene: 11. The CDR3 DNA follows: TGTGCCAGCAGCTCCCCAGGCGGGAGGGGTCGAGAGCAGTTCTTC. It codes for CASSSPGGRGREQFF.

V usage is TRBV11-2 and J usage is TRBJ2-1; TRBD2 matches 7 bases. The CDR3 extends over 15 amino acids. V lost 7 bases to trimming and J lost 5 bases; unmatched junction nucleotides: 11. From germline, CDR1 is SGHAT and CDR2 FQNNGV. CDR3 DNA sequence: TGTGCCAGCATTGTGGGCGGGGGATTAGACAATGAGCAGTTCTTC. Amino acids: CASIVGGGLDNEQFF.

V usage is TRBV7-9 and J usage is TRBJ1-4, with TRBD1 as a possible D gene (6 bases). Germline V gene data show CDR1 as SEHNR and CDR2 as FQNEAQ (reference sequence). V shed 8 bases and J shed 0 bases, with 19 bases lying between them. This CDR3 has 17 amino acids. The CDR3 region has the DNA TGTGCCAGCTCCCAAGGGGGACACAGCTCAACTAATGAAAAACTGTTTTTT. Its protein is CASSQGGHSSTNEKLFF.

In this sample, this clone turned up once. The chain employs TRBV2 and TRBJ1-5; D ambiguous. V lost 6 bases and J lost 2, with 8 bases in between. The CDR3 is 13 amino acids. CDR1 and CDR2 from the germline V gene are SNHLY and FYNNEI. Here the CDR3 reads CASRERGNQPQHF. The DNA of the CDR3 is TGTGCCAGCAGGGAAAGAGGCAATCAGCCCCAGCATTTT.

The V call is TRBV21-1, the J call TRBJ1-5; no check of the table's D call, TRBD1, against the DNA was made. TRBV21-1 is a listed pseudogene. There are 17 residues in the CDR3. Here the CDR3 reads CASSNGQLLMGNQPQHF. The CDR3, as DNA: TGTGCCAGCAGCAACGGACAGTTACTAATGGGCAATCAGCCCCAGCATTTT.

The chain couples TRBV19 to TRBJ1-2; TRBD1 agrees at 11 bases. The germline V gene encodes CDR1 LNHDA and CDR2 SQIVND (reference sequence). The V and J ends lost 4 bases and 5 bases, in that order; junction bases with no gene match: 12. The CDR3 contains 17 residues. The CDR3 DNA reads as TGTGCCAGTAGTAGCTACCGGGACAGGGGGTTTCGGTATGGCTACACCTTC. This encodes CASSSYRDRGFRYGYTF.

This chain connects TRBV6-5 to TRBJ1-2; D not resolved. Trimming stripped 5 bases from V and 8 bases from J, with 15 bases between. The CDR3 runs to 13 residues. Looked up from germline, CDR1 is MNHEY and CDR2 is SVGAGI. The CDR3 DNA follows: TGTGCCAGCAGTCCTGACCGTTCGGGAGGCTACACCTTC. It yields the protein CASSPDRSGGYTF.

This clone has only a few counts. The V call is TRBV12-5, the J call TRBJ2-3; D remains ambiguous. In germline, CDR1 is LGHNT, CDR2 FRNRAP. The CDR3 spans 15 residues. The germline V and J ends were trimmed by 1 base and 5 bases, with 13 bases remaining between them. Here the CDR3 reads CASGLGSTTGDTQYF. The DNA for the CDR3 is TGTGCTAGTGGTTTGGGGTCCACGACGGGAGATACGCAGTATTTT.

The J gene is TRBJ1-2, the V gene TRBV5-8; 9 bases agree with TRBD1. V shed 4 bases, J shed 3 bases, and the junction held 7 bases outside the gene matches. Germline V CDR1 and CDR2: SGHTS, YDEGEE. The CDR3 is 15 residues long. The CDR3 loop reads CASSLGDREDYGYTF. CDR3 bases: TGTGCCAGCAGCCTAGGGGACAGGGAGGACTATGGCTACACCTTC.

The chain links TRBV19 to TRBJ1-4; 10 nucleotides line up with TRBD1. The V and J ends lost 7 bases and 7 bases, in that order; junction bases with no gene match: 9. Germline CDR1 is LNHDA and CDR2 is SQIVND (reference sequence). This CDR3 contains 15 residues. The CDR3 nucleotides read TGTGCCAGTATCGCGACAGGGGGCCGAACTGAAAAACTGTTTTTT. Protein product: CASIATGGRTEKLFF.

The V and J genes are TRBV4-1 and TRBJ1-6, with a weak D call TRBD1 (5 bases). Germline CDR1 MGHRA, CDR2 YSYEKL. V gave up 2 bases and J gave up 2 bases, with 10 bases separating them. This CDR3 spans 16 amino acids. The CDR3 is CASSQKGVTYNSPLHF. As DNA, the CDR3 is TGCGCCAGCAGCCAAAAAGGGGTTACCTATAATTCACCCCTCCACTTT.

V gene TRBV7-8 combines with J gene TRBJ1-3, with 7 positions matching TRBD1. The V and J ends lost 3 bases and 3 bases, in that order; junction bases with no gene match: 5. This CDR3 spans 15 amino acids. Germline values: CDR1 SGHVS, CDR2 FQNEAQ. In DNA form, the CDR3 reads TGTGCCAGCAGCTTCGAGGGGGCAGGTGGAAACACCATATATTTT. Amino acids: CASSFEGAGGNTIYF. The variable domain in full, with the rest retrieved from reference TRBV7-8 and TRBJ1-3, is GAGVSQSPRYKVAKRGQDVALRCDPISGHVSLFWYQQALGQGPEFLTYFQNEAQLDKSGLPSDRFFAERPEGSVSTLKIQRTQQEDSAVYLCASSFEGAGGNTIYFGEGSWLTVV.

This clone occurred once. The chain carries TRBV4-3 and TRBJ2-2; TRBD1 is a possible D gene (5 bases). With 0 bases removed from V and 1 base from J, the gap between germline ends came to 6 bases. This CDR3 comprises 15 residues. Per germline, CDR1 LGHNA and CDR2 YSLEER. The CDR3 region is CASSQDRENTGELFF. In DNA, the CDR3 is TGCGCCAGCAGCCAAGACAGGGAGAACACCGGGGAGCTGTTTTTT.

This rearrangement joins TRBV5-1 to TRBJ1-3, with D unresolved. Germline V gives CDR1 SGHRS, CDR2 YFSETQ. The CDR3 has 14 amino acids. V dropped 0 bases and J dropped 1 base, with 5 bases sitting between them. The DNA for the CDR3 is TGCGCCAGCAGCTTGGCGTTATCTGGAAACACCATATATTTT. Amino acids: CASSLALSGNTIYF.

This clone was seen only a few times. The chain carries TRBV6-6 and TRBJ1-1; 7 bases fit TRBD1. The CDR3 is made up of 14 amino acids. Germline-derived CDR1 and CDR2 are MNHNY and SVGAGI (reference sequence). V was pared by 6 bases and J by 6 bases, with 10 bases of the junction left unmatched. The CDR3, as DNA: TGTGCCAGCAGAAACCGACAGGGAGGACCTGAAGCTTTCTTT. Encoded protein: CASRNRQGGPEAFF.

The chain joins TRBV6-5 to TRBJ2-5; maybe TRBD1 (6 bases). The CDR3 runs 14 residues. Looked up from germline, CDR1 is MNHEY and CDR2 is SVGAGI. Trimming left V 5 bases short and J 5 bases short, with 15 bases between. CDR3 nucleotides: TGTGCCAGCAGTACAGGGACGGCGGTGGAGACCCAGTACTTC. It is translated as CASSTGTAVETQYF.

The rearrangement uses TRBV10-3 and TRBJ2-1, with D perhaps TRBD2 (6 bases). The V gene lost 2 bases and the J gene lost 4 bases, with 21 bases spanning the gap. CDR1 and CDR2 (germline): ENHRY, SYGVKD. The length of the CDR3 is 18 residues. The CDR3 is CAISEVADYGRVYNEQFF. CDR3 sequence (DNA): TGTGCCATCAGTGAGGTAGCGGATTATGGAAGAGTGTACAATGAGCAGTTCTTC.

This clone was seen once. DNA of the CDR3: TGTGCCAGCAGTTGGGGACAGACAGGGGAGCTGTTTTTT. Encoded protein: CASSWGQTGELFF. The chain carries TRBV5-8 and TRBJ2-2, with 7 bases fitting TRBD1. V shed 5 bases and J 8 bases; nucleotides not matched to a gene: 6. CDR1 and CDR2 from the germline V gene are SGHTS and YDEGEE. The CDR3 is made up of 13 amino acids.

This clone was counted only a few times. The chain joins TRBV12-5 to TRBJ2-1; D is undetermined. V was pared by 5 bases and J by 1 base, with 3 bases between. CDR3 length equals 12 residues. Germline V gives CDR1 LGHNT, CDR2 FRNRAP. The CDR3 DNA is TGTGCTAGTGGTCCATCCTACAATGAGCAGTTCTTC. Translating it yields CASGPSYNEQFF.

The chain carries TRBV11-2 and TRBJ2-3; tentatively, D is TRBD2 (6 bases). The CDR3 sequence is 16 residues long. Trimming left V 6 bases short and J 3 bases short, with 19 bases between. Germline V gives CDR1 SGHAT, CDR2 FQNNGV. The CDR3, as DNA: TGTGCCAGCAGTTCCGGGGGTAGCAGGGTTACAGATACGCAGTATTTT. This gives the protein CASSSGGSRVTDTQYF.

The chain uses TRBV5-1 and TRBJ2-1; TRBD2 might be the D (6 bases). The germline gives CDR1 SGHRS, CDR2 YFSETQ. There are 12 residues in the CDR3. With 3 bases removed from V and 9 bases from J, the gap between germline ends came to 10 bases. The CDR3 sequence is CASSWEAPEQFF. The DNA of the CDR3 is TGCGCCAGCAGCTGGGAGGCGCCTGAGCAGTTCTTC.

The chain is built from TRBV6-4 and TRBJ2-4; 7 bases agree with TRBD2. In germline, CDR1 is MRHNA, CDR2 SNTAGT. CDR3 size: 16 residues. The V and J ends lost 0 bases and 4 bases, in that order; junction bases with no gene match: 6. For the CDR3, the DNA is TGTGCCAGCAGTGACTCGACTAGCCGGGAGAAAAACATTCAGTACTTC. Its protein is CASSDSTSREKNIQYF.